The clone carrying this T cell receptor (beta chain) appeared a few times. These data are taken from a study of human T cells and chemical hapten exposure. The time point is: patch test 3, about 24 weeks after DPC sensitization. As to treatment: therapeutic diphenylcyclopropenone sensitization with weekly scalp DPC. TCRdb re-called the RACE reads through MiXCR, storing one row per CDR3 protein. Among 150,000 to 200,000 distinct CDR3 sequences, 25% to 35% were seen once, and the ten largest hold about 2%. The sequence derives from a woman between 18 and 29 years old with alopecia areata. Some clones in this sample may be carry-over from other donors' samples. The starting material was whole blood, obtained in connection with sensitization to the hapten diphenylcyclopropenone (DPC).

The CDR3 sequence is CASSFEPQGSNSPLHF. CDR3 DNA: TGCGCCAGCAGCTTCGAGCCACAGGGGAGTAATTCACCCCTCCACTTT. This sequence joins TRBV5-1 and TRBJ1-6; 7 bases are a match to TRBD1. The V segment lost 2 bases and the J segment 6 bases; nucleotides outside the gene matches: 8. Germline loops: CDR1 SGHRS, CDR2 YFSETQ. The CDR3 sequence is 16 residues long.